A single sample is the source of the 25 T cell receptor beta chains below, sequenced in a study of cytomegalovirus exposure and HLA in healthy donors. Sequencing used immunoSEQ multiplex PCR; TCRdb keeps in-frame clones, though not all of them. This sample has some 170,000 clones, with roughly nine tenths found just once. The sample comprised PBMCs. The receptors stem from a man aged 18 to 29 in good health and CMV-seropositive.

This clone has a handful of counts. The chain has TRBV19 and TRBJ1-1; D is undetermined. Germline CDR1 and CDR2: LNHDA and SQIVND (reference sequence). The CDR3 length is 10 residues. The CDR3 region has the DNA TGTGGAGCCGGGAACACTGAAGCTTTCTTT. Translation gives CGAGNTEAFF.

The genes are TRBV6-1 and TRBJ2-1; D gene unclear. This CDR3 has 13 amino acids. Trimming removed 1 base at V and 9 bases at J, with 10 bases between. Germline CDR1 and CDR2: MNHNS and SASEGT. CDR3: CASSEEWWAEQFF. The CDR3 DNA follows: TGTGCCAGCAGTGAAGAGTGGTGGGCTGAGCAGTTCTTC.

The chain has TRBV27 and TRBJ2-1; TRBD2 matches 7 bases. The CDR3 has 16 residues. From germline, CDR1 is MNHEY and CDR2 SMNVEV (reference sequence). The V gene end was trimmed by 1 base and the J gene end by 0 bases; junction bases not matched to a gene: 3. CDR3 protein: CASSLYGGSSYNEQFF. The CDR3 DNA follows: TGTGCCAGCAGTTTATACGGCGGGAGCTCCTACAATGAGCAGTTCTTC.

This chain joins TRBV9 and TRBJ1-4; 10 nucleotides align to TRBD1. V shed 3 bases and J 7 bases; nucleotides not matched to a gene: 9. Germline V gene data show CDR1 as SGDLS and CDR2 as YYNGEE. CDR3 length: 16 residues. CDR3 DNA sequence: TGTGCCAGCAGCGAGATACCGGGACAGGGGACTGAAAAACTGTTTTTT. This codes for CASSEIPGQGTEKLFF. The whole variable domain, filled in from reference TRBV9 and TRBJ1-4, reads DSGVTQTPKHLITATGQRVTLRCSPRSGDLSVYWYQQSLDQGLQFLIQYYNGEERAKGNILERFSAQQFPDLHSELNLSSLELGDSALYFCASSEIPGQGTEKLFFGSGTQLSVL.

The gene calls are TRBV27 and TRBJ2-7; no firm D call. With 4 bases removed from V and 2 bases from J, the gap between germline ends came to 9 bases. CDR1 is MNHEY and CDR2 is SMNVEV in the germline V gene (reference sequence). The CDR3 extends over 13 amino acids. CDR3 protein: CASSSNPAYEQYF. The CDR3 DNA follows: TGTGCCAGCAGTTCGAACCCGGCCTACGAGCAGTACTTC.

The V and J genes are TRBV5-6 and TRBJ2-7; 9 bases are shared with TRBD1. This CDR3 is built from 17 residues. From germline, CDR1 is SGHDT and CDR2 YYEEEE. V dropped 2 bases and J dropped 4; count of bases not matched to a gene: 13. The CDR3 region has the DNA TGTGCCAGCAGCTTCCAGGGACAGGGCGACTTCCTTTACGAGCAGTACTTC. Its translation is CASSFQGQGDFLYEQYF.

The table lists this clone with a count of one. The J gene is TRBJ1-5, the V gene TRBV30; perhaps TRBD1 as D (5 bases). V lost 2 bases, J lost 6 bases, and 20 bases lay in between. The CDR3 has 16 residues. Germline V gene sequence: CDR1 GTSNPN, CDR2 SVGIG (reference sequence). CDR3 nucleotide sequence: TGTGCCTGGAGTTTGGGAGACTGGGGGGTTTCTCAGCCCCAGCATTTT. Translating gives CAWSLGDWGVSQPQHF.

This clone was detected only once. This rearrangement joins TRBV9 to TRBJ2-2, with D perhaps matching TRBD2 (6 bases). Germline V CDR1 and CDR2: SGDLS, YYNGEE. Trimming stripped 5 bases from V and 8 bases from J, with 19 bases between. This CDR3 region has 15 residues. The CDR3 bases are TGTGCCAGCAGGAAACACGGAGGGCCCCCGGGGGAGCTGTTTTTT. Protein product: CASRKHGGPPGELFF.

The chain recombines TRBV10-3 with TRBJ2-2; 8 bases are a match to TRBD2. The CDR3 loop spans 17 amino acids. The germline V gene encodes CDR1 ENHRY and CDR2 SYGVKD. The V segment lost 4 bases and the J segment 1 base; nucleotides outside the gene matches: 8. The CDR3 here is CAISGSGGPRNTGELFF. The CDR3, as DNA: TGTGCCATCAGTGGGTCGGGAGGGCCGAGGAACACCGGGGAGCTGTTTTTT.

The chain combines TRBV28 with TRBJ2-7, with D uncertain. Looked up from germline, CDR1 is MDHEN and CDR2 is SYDVKM. V was trimmed by 6 bases and J by 4 bases, leaving 7 bases between them. The CDR3 is made up of 11 amino acids. The CDR3 DNA is TGTGCCAGCAGCCTCTATTACGAGCAGTACTTC. It codes for CASSLYYEQYF.

This clone was detected many times. The chain combines TRBV18 with TRBJ1-2, with a possible D match to TRBD1 (5 bases). CDR3 length equals 14 residues. V was pared by 4 bases and J by 4 bases, with 13 bases between. Germline V lookup: CDR1 KGHSH, CDR2 LQKENI. The CDR3 DNA reads TGTGCCAGCTCACTAGGGGAGGAGGGCTATGGCTACACCTTC. It yields the protein CASSLGEEGYGYTF.

The chain combines TRBV7-9 with TRBJ2-1, with a possible D match to TRBD1 (6 bases). There are 17 residues in the CDR3. Trimming left V 3 bases short and J 4 bases short, with 19 bases between. Germline CDR1 and CDR2: SEHNR and FQNEAQ (reference sequence). The CDR3 coding sequence is TGTGCCAGCAGCTTTACCATCAGACAGGACGATTACAATGAGCAGTTCTTC. Translation gives CASSFTIRQDDYNEQFF.

The chain joins TRBV6-7 to TRBJ2-1; D unresolved. TRBV6-7 belongs to the ORF category, with a function that is uncertain. The CDR3 runs to 13 residues. Trimming shortened V by 0 bases and J by 8 bases, and 8 bases separated the two germline ends. The CDR3 DNA follows: TGTGCCAGCAGTTACTCCTCGTCGGATGAGCAGTTCTTC. Translating it yields CASSYSSSDEQFF.

This chain joins TRBV28 and TRBJ2-1; D ambiguous. Germline V gene lookup returns CDR1 MDHEN and CDR2 SYDVKM. The CDR3 has 12 residues. Trimming left V 6 bases short and J 9 bases short, with 12 bases between. The CDR3 sequence is CASRRRLSEQFF. As DNA, the CDR3 is TGTGCCAGCAGGCGGAGATTAAGTGAGCAGTTCTTC. Full variable domain (rest looked up from reference TRBV28 and TRBJ2-1): DVKVTQSSRYLVKRTGEKVFLECVQDMDHENMFWYRQDPGLGLRLIYFSYDVKMKEKGDIPEGYSVSREKKERFSLILESASTNQTSMYLCASRRRLSEQFFGPGTRLTVL.

V usage is TRBV9 and J usage is TRBJ1-5, with D maybe TRBD1 (5 bases). Trimming took off 0 bases at V and 7 bases at J, with 14 bases between the two ends. Per germline, CDR1 SGDLS and CDR2 YYNGEE. The CDR3 extends over 15 amino acids. CDR3 region: CASSVDPGVGQPQHF. The CDR3 DNA sequence: TGTGCCAGCAGCGTAGATCCGGGGGTGGGACAGCCCCAGCATTTT.

The J gene is TRBJ1-5, the V gene TRBV15, with 9 bases identical to TRBD1. This CDR3 spans 15 amino acids. Losses at the gene ends were 7 bases for V and 1 base for J; bases not matched to a gene: 5. Germline V lookup: CDR1 LNHNV, CDR2 YYDKDF (reference sequence). The CDR3 DNA reads as TGTGCCACCACACAGGGGGCGCGAAGCAATCAGCCCCAGCATTTT. Amino acids: CATTQGARSNQPQHF.

The gene calls are TRBV6-5 and TRBJ2-7; a weak D match, TRBD1 (6 bases). The CDR3 consists of 13 residues. The V end was cut by 6 bases, the J end by 4 bases, with 13 bases between. Germline V gene lookup returns CDR1 MNHEY and CDR2 SVGAGI. CDR3 loop: CASSQGPLYEQYF. CDR3 coding DNA: TGTGCCAGCAGCCAGGGGCCCTTGTACGAGCAGTACTTC.

The chain uses TRBV27 and TRBJ2-7, with 7 nucleotides matching TRBD1. The junction had 4 bases not matched to a gene; V was cut back by 5 bases and J by 6 bases. The CDR3 runs 12 residues. Germline V gene data show CDR1 as MNHEY and CDR2 as SMNVEV (reference sequence). The chain's CDR3 is CASSPNRGEQYF. In nucleotides, the CDR3 is TGTGCCAGCAGTCCCAACAGGGGCGAGCAGTACTTC.

The chain combines TRBV5-1 with TRBJ2-3, with 11 bases lining up with TRBD2. The V gene end was trimmed by 0 bases and the J gene end by 0 bases; junction bases not matched to a gene: 15. Germline CDR1 is SGHRS and CDR2 is YFSETQ. CDR3 length equals 21 residues. The CDR3 DNA follows: TGCGCCAGCAGCTTGGCCACGAAACCGGGACTAGCGGCTCTTAGCACAGATACGCAGTATTTT. Its protein product is CASSLATKPGLAALSTDTQYF.

The V and J genes are TRBV4-2 and TRBJ2-1; 10 nucleotides match TRBD2. The CDR3 totals 17 residues. After removal of 3 bases from V and 8 bases from J, the junction contained 13 bases not matched to a gene. From germline, CDR1 is LGHNA and CDR2 YNFKEQ. In DNA form, the CDR3 reads TGTGCCAGCAGCCAGTCACCTAGCGGGAGTTTGTCCGATGAGCAGTTCTTC. This gives the protein CASSQSPSGSLSDEQFF.

The chain uses TRBV11-2 and TRBJ2-7; D not resolved. Trimming cost V 1 base and J 2 bases, with 6 bases left between them. This CDR3 has 13 residues. The germline gives CDR1 SGHAT, CDR2 FQNNGV. CDR3 DNA: TGTGCCAGCAGCTTAGGTCGTCCCTACGAGCAGTACTTC. This translates into CASSLGRPYEQYF.

This rearrangement joins TRBV9 to TRBJ1-2, with D possibly matching TRBD1 (6 bases). The germline V gene has CDR1 SGDLS and CDR2 YYNGEE. V lost 3 bases to trimming and J lost 1 base, with 7 bases between them. This CDR3 spans 13 amino acids. Here the CDR3 reads CASSGQVNYGYTF. For the CDR3, the DNA is TGTGCCAGCAGCGGACAGGTTAACTATGGCTACACCTTC.

The chain couples TRBV28 to TRBJ2-4; D gene ambiguous. The CDR3 runs 11 residues. V was cut by 3 bases and J by 6 bases, with 3 bases left in between. The germline gives CDR1 MDHEN, CDR2 SYDVKM. As DNA, the CDR3 is TGTGCCAGCAGTTTCTTAAACATTCAGTACTTC. It is translated as CASSFLNIQYF.

J is TRBJ1-1 and V is TRBV4-1; 8 bases match TRBD1. CDR3 length equals 15 residues. Germline CDR1 and CDR2: MGHRA and YSYEKL. V lost 4 bases, J lost 2 bases, and 6 bases stayed unmatched. The CDR3 nucleotides read TGCGCCAGCAGCCTTACAGCAGGGGGCAACACTGAAGCTTTCTTT. Translated, it gives CASSLTAGGNTEAFF.

The chain couples TRBV6-1 to TRBJ1-1; D remains unclear. Germline loops: CDR1 MNHNS, CDR2 SASEGT. Trimming took off 2 bases at V and 6 bases at J, with 13 bases between the two ends. The CDR3 totals 14 residues. The CDR3 loop reads CASSELTFSAEAFF. The CDR3 bases are TGTGCCAGCAGTGAACTTACGTTCAGCGCTGAAGCTTTCTTT.